This TCR beta chain was observed in a study of blood T cell repertoires in COVID-19. Study background: Some COVID-19 samples were acute and others convalescent; all came from the United States, Italy and Spain. From T cells, B-cell-depleted T cells, or PBMCs came the material, which was cDNA or gDNA.

The authors' processing: Estimated nucleated cell counts came from reference gene primer amplification. TCRdb's copy holds only in-frame clones and misses some; the assay was immunoSEQ multiplex PCR. For V, J and clone size, that table is used; D and trimming come from the DNA. The sample has some 200,000 clones, 70% to 90% seen once. The origin of this receptor is a human donor in a cohort sampled during active COVID-19. The sample taken for sequencing was peripheral blood.

This chain's CDR3 is CASSSDRDILHF. CDR3 nucleotides: TGTGCCAGCAGTTCGGACAGGGACATCCTCCACTTT. The chain uses TRBV6-5 and TRBJ1-6; TRBD1 matches at 8 bases. V gave up 4 bases and J gave up 15 bases; unmatched junction bases: 5. There are 12 residues in the CDR3. CDR1 and CDR2 from the germline V gene are MNHEY and SVGAGI.